The TCR beta chain under discussion was sequenced for a study of T cell responses to AZD1222 COVID-19 vaccine. V shed 5 bases and J shed 2 bases, with 9 bases lying between them. The CDR3 length is 13 residues. Germline CDR1 SGHVS, CDR2 FNYEAQ. General study points: In a largely white British group with more females than males, clonal diversity was possibly underestimated.

Assay used: immunoSEQ multiplex PCR; TCRdb lists only in-frame clones, some missing. The sample lists fewer than 200,000 clones, about 90% occurring once. With regard to this clone: What it binds is unknown.

Here the sequenced sample was peripheral blood, taken 28 days after the second AZD1222 dose. The V call is TRBV7-6, the J call TRBJ1-2; no clear D. The receptor's source is an adult who received the AZD1222 COVID-19 vaccine. CDR3 sequence (DNA): TGTGCCAGCAGCCTGACACTGAACTATGGCTACACCTTC. Its protein product is CASSLTLNYGYTF.